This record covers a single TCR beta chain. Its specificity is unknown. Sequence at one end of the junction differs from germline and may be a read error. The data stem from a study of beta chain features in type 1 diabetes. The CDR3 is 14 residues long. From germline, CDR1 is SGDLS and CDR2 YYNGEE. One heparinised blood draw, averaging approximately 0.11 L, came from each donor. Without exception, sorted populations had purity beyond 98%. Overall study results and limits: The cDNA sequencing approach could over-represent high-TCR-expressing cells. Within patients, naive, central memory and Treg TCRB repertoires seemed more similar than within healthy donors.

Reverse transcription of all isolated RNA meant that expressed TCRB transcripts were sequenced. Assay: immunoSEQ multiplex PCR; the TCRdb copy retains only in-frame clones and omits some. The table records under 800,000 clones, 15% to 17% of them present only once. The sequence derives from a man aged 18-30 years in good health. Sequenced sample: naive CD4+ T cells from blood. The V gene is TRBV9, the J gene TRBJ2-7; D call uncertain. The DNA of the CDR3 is TGTGCCAGCACCGTAGCCGTACACCTCTACGAGCAGTACTTC. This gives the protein CASTVAVHLYEQYF.